This record concerns one TCR beta chain sequence. Its antigen is unidentified. The data derive from a study of blood T cells in healthy people across ages. Study overall: In model experiments, template switching was able to capture about one barcoded beta molecule for every two T cells that were present.

Per the germline V gene, CDR1 is SGHNT and CDR2 is YENEEA. The CDR3 totals 14 residues. V lost 4 bases and J 6 bases, leaving 12 bases between the germline ends. Using a J-beta primer mix together with a sample-barcoded 5' primer, a second PCR was run for about 6 to 11 cycles. The authors tagged each cDNA molecule using a template-switch adaptor with 12 random nucleotides. In TCRdb, the 5' RACE reads were re-called with MiXCR into one record per CDR3 protein. The repertoire holds 650,000 to 1,000,000 distinct CDR3 sequences, with roughly 40% as singletons. Study-level findings and limits: CMV infection status of these donors was not known.

The chain uses TRBV11-3 and TRBJ2-2; D is ambiguous. The source material was blood. The TCR comes from a man younger than 35 in good health. DNA of the CDR3: TGTGCCAGCAGCTCCCCCCGTAGTCCCGGGGAGCTGTTTTTT. Translation: CASSSPRSPGELFF.